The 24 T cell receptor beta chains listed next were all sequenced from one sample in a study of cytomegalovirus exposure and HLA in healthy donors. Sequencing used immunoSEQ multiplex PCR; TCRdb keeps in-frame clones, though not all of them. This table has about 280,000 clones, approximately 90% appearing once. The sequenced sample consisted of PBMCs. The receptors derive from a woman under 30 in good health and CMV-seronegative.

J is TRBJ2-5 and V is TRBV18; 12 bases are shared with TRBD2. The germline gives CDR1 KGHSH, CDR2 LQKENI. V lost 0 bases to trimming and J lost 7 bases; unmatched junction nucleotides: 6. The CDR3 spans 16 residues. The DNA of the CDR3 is TGTGCCAGCTCACCACCGCTAGCGGGAGGGCTGGTGACCCAGTACTTC. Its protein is CASSPPLAGGLVTQYF.

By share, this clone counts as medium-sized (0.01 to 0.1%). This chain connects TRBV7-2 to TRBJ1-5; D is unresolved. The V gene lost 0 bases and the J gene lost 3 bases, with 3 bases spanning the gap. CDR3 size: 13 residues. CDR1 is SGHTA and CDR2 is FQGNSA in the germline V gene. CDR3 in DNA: TGTGCCAGCAGCTTAGCGGCCAATCAGCCCCAGCATTTT. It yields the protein CASSLAANQPQHF.

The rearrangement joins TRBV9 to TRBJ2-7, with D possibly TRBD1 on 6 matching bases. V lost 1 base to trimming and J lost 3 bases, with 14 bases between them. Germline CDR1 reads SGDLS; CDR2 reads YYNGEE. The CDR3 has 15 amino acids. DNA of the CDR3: TGTGCCAGCAGCGTAACCGGGACACCCAGCTACGAGCAGTACTTC. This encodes CASSVTGTPSYEQYF.

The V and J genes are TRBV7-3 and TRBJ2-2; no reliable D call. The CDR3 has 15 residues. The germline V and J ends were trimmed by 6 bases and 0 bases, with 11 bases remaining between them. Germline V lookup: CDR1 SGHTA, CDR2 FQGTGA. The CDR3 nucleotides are TGTGCCAGCAGATTAGCAGGCTCGAACACCGGGGAGCTGTTTTTT. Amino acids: CASRLAGSNTGELFF.

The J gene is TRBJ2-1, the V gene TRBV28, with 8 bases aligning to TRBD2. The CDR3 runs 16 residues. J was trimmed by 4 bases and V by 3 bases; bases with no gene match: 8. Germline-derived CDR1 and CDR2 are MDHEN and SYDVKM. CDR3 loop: CASSFPRAGVYNEQFF. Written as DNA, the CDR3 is TGTGCCAGCAGTTTCCCGAGAGCGGGAGTGTACAATGAGCAGTTCTTC.

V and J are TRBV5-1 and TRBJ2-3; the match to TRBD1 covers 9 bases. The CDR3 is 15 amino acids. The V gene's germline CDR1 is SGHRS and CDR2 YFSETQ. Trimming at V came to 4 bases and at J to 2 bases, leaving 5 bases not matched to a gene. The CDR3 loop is CASSPGTGITDTQYF. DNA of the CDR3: TGCGCCAGCAGCCCCGGGACAGGGATCACAGATACGCAGTATTTT. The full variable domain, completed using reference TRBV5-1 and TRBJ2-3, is KAGVTQTPRYLIKTRGQQVTLSCSPISGHRSVSWYQQTPGQGLQFLFEYFSETQRNKGNFPGRFSGRQFSNSRSEMNVSTLELGDSALYLCASSPGTGITDTQYFGPGTRLTVL.

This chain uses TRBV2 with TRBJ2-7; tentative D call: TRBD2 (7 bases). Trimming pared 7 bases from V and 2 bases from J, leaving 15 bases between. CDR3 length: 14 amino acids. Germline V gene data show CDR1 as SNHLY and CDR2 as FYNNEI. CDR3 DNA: TGTGCCAGCAACGTGGGGAGGGGGACCTACGAGCAGTACTTC. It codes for CASNVGRGTYEQYF. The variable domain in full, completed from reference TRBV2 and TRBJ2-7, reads EPEVTQTPSHQVTQMGQEVILRCVPISNHLYFYWYRQILGQKVEFLVSFYNNEISEKSEIFDDQFSVERPDGSNFTLKIRSTKLEDSAMYFCASNVGRGTYEQYFGPGTRLTVT.

The CDR3 bases are TGTGCCAGCAGCGTAGATGTTAGCGCAACAGATACGCAGTATTTT. This translates into CASSVDVSATDTQYF. The genes are TRBV9 and TRBJ2-3, with D possibly TRBD2 on 5 matching bases. Looked up from germline, CDR1 is SGDLS and CDR2 is YYNGEE. The CDR3 is made up of 15 amino acids. With 0 bases removed from V and 3 bases from J, the gap between germline ends came to 11 bases.

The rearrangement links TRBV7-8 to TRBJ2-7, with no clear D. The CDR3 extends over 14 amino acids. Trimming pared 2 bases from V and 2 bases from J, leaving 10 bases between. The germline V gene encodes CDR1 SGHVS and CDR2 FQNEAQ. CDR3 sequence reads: CASSLLALTYEQYF. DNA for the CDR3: TGTGCCAGCAGCTTACTCGCGTTAACCTACGAGCAGTACTTC.

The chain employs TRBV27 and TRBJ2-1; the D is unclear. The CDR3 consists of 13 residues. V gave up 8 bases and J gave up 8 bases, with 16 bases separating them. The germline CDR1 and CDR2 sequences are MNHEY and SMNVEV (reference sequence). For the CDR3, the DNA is TGTGCCAGCCTTTCGGTGGAGAGCGATGAGCAGTTCTTC. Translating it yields CASLSVESDEQFF.

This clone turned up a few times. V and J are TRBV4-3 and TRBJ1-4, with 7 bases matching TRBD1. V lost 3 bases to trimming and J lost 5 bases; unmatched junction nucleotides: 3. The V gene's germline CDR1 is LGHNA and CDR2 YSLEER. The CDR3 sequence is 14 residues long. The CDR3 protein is CASSHQTGNEKLFF. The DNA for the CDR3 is TGCGCCAGCAGCCATCAGACAGGGAATGAAAAACTGTTTTTT.

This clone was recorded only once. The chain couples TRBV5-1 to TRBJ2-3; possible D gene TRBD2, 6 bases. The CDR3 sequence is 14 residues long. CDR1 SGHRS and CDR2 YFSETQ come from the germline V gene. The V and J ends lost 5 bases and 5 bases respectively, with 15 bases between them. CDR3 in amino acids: CASRTSGTGDTQYF. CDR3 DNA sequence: TGCGCCAGCAGGACTTCAGGGACTGGAGATACGCAGTATTTT.

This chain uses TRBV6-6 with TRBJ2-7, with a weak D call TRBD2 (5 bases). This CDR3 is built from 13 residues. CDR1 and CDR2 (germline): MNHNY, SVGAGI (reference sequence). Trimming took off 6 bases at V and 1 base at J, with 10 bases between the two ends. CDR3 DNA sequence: TGTGCCAGCAGCCGGGGAGTTTCCTACGAGCAGTACTTC. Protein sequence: CASSRGVSYEQYF.

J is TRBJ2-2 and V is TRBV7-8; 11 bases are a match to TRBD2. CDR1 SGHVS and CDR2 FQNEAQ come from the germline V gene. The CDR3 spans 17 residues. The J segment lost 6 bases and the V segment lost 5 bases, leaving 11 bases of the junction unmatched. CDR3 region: CASSPKLAGVYPGELFF. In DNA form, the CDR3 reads TGTGCCAGCAGCCCAAAACTAGCGGGAGTGTATCCCGGGGAGCTGTTTTTT.

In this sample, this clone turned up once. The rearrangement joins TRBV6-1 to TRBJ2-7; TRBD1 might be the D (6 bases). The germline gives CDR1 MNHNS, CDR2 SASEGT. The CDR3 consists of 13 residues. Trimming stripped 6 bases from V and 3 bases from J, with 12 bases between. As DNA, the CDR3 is TGTGCCAGCAGCAGAGACAGGCTCTACGAGCAGTACTTC. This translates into CASSRDRLYEQYF.

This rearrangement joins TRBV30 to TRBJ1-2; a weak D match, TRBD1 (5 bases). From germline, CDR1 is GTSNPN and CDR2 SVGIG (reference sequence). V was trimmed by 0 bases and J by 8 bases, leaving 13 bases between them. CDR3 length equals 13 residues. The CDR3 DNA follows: TGTGCCTGGAGTGTACTAAGGGGAAACGGCTACACCTTC. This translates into CAWSVLRGNGYTF. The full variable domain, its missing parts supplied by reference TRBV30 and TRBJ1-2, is SQTIHQWPATLVQPVGSPLSLECTVEGTSNPNLYWYRQAAGRGLQLLFYSVGIGQISSEVPQNLSASRPQDRQFILSSKKLLLSDSGFYLCAWSVLRGNGYTFGSGTRLTVV.

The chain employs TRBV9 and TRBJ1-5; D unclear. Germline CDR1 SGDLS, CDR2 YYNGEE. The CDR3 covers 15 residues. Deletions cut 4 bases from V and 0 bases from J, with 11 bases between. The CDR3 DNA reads TGTGCCAGCAGCAAATCCGGGTATAGCAATCAGCCCCAGCATTTT. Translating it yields CASSKSGYSNQPQHF.

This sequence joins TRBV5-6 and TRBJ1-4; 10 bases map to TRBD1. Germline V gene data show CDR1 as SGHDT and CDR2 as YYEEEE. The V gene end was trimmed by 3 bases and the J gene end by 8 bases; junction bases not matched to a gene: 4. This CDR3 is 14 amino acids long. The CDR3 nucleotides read TGTGCCAGCAGCTCCGGGACAGGGGTCGAAAAACTGTTTTTT. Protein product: CASSSGTGVEKLFF.

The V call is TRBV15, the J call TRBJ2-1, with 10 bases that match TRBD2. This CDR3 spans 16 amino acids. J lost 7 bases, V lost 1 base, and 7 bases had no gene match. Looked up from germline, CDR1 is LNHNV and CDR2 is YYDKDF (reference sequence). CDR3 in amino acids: CATSRAPSGSRNEQFF. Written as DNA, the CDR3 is TGTGCCACCAGCAGAGCCCCTAGCGGGAGTCGAAATGAGCAGTTCTTC.

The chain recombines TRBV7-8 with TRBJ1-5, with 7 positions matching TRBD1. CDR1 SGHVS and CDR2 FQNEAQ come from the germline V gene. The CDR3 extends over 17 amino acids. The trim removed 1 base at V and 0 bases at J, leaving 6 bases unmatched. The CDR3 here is CASSLGPGTVSNQPQHF. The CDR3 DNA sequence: TGTGCCAGCAGCTTAGGCCCCGGGACAGTTAGCAATCAGCCCCAGCATTTT. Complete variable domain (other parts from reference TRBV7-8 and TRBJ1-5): GAGVSQSPRYKVAKRGQDVALRCDPISGHVSLFWYQQALGQGPEFLTYFQNEAQLDKSGLPSDRFFAERPEGSVSTLKIQRTQQEDSAVYLCASSLGPGTVSNQPQHFGDGTRLSIL.

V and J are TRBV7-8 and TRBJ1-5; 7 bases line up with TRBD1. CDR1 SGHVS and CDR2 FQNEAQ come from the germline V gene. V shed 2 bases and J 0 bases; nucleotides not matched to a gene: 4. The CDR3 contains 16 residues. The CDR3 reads CASSLKNRGSNQPQHF. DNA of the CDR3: TGTGCCAGCAGCTTAAAGAACAGGGGTAGCAATCAGCCCCAGCATTTT.

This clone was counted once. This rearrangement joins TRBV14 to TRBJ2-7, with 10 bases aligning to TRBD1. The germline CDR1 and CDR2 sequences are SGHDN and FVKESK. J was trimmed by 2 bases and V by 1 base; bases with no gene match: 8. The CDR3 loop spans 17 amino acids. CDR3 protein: CASSQAGGTGEPYEQYF. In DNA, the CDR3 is TGTGCCAGCAGCCAAGCTGGTGGGACAGGGGAGCCCTACGAGCAGTACTTC.

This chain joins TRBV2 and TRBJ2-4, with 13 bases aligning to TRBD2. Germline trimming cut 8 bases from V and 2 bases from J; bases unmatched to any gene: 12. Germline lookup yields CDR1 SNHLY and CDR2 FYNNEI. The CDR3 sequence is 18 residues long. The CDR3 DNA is TGTGCCAGCGGGTCAGGACTAGCGGGAGTTTGGACCAAAAACATTCAGTACTTC. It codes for CASGSGLAGVWTKNIQYF.

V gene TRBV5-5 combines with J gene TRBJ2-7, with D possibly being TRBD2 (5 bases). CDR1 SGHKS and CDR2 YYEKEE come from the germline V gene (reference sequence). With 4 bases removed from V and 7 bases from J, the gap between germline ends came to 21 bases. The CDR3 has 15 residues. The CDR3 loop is CASSQIARAPREQYF. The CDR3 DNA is TGTGCCAGCAGCCAGATCGCGCGGGCCCCGAGGGAGCAGTACTTC. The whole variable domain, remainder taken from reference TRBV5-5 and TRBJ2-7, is DAGVTQSPTHLIKTRGQQVTLRCSPISGHKSVSWYQQVLGQGPQFIFQYYEKEERGRGNFPDRFSARQFPNYSSELNVNALLLGDSALYLCASSQIARAPREQYFGPGTRLTVT.